The text below deals with one T cell receptor (beta chain). This entry belongs to a study of blood T cell repertoires in COVID-19. Study at large: Collection of acute and convalescent COVID-19 samples took place in the United States, Italy and Spain.

Original data processing: The authors estimated nucleated cell counts from reference gene primer amplification. Assay: immunoSEQ multiplex PCR; the TCRdb copy retains only in-frame clones and omits some. Clone size and the V and J calls come from that table; the DNA yielded D and trimming. The sample has 200,000 to 250,000 clones, roughly 90% seen once; the top ten hold approximately 2.6%. Germline CDR1 is MDHEN and CDR2 is SYDVKM. V shed 3 bases and J 6 bases; nucleotides not matched to a gene: 9. The CDR3 loop spans 17 amino acids. The sequence derives from a woman aged 55-69 years with acute or convalescent COVID-19. Material: peripheral blood. The J gene is TRBJ1-6, the V gene TRBV28; 9 positions agree with TRBD1. CDR3 residues: CASSLGTQGAPNSPLHF. The CDR3 bases are TGTGCCAGCAGTTTGGGAACACAGGGGGCCCCTAATTCACCCCTCCACTTT.